What follows describes a single T cell receptor (beta chain). Its target is unknown. The data were obtained in a study of radiotherapy plus CTLA-4 blockade in lung cancer. Study information: Objective response rate was 18%; disease control rate, less than 40%.

Clones were read by immunoSEQ multiplex PCR, and TCRdb kept only the in-frame ones, dropping some. The sample consists of some 110,000 clones, approximately 80% of them appearing once. Focal radiation and CTLA-4 blockade (ipilimumab) were tested in chemo-refractory metastatic non-small-cell lung cancer patients. The CDR3 loop spans 15 amino acids. Germline lookup yields CDR1 MNHEY and CDR2 SVGAGI. Trimming removed 6 bases at V and 6 bases at J, with 18 bases between. The study's findings and limits: Response, reportedly, was best predicted by interferon-beta along with early blood T cell clone dynamics. In blood, tumor-derived TCR clones expanded after radiotherapy plus ipilimumab.

The source material was peripheral blood, sampled from a patient treated with radiotherapy plus ipilimumab. This chain links TRBV6-5 with TRBJ2-1; TRBD2 is a possible D gene (6 bases). This clonotype originated in a human donor with non-small cell lung cancer who had a partial response to radiotherapy plus ipilimumab. CDR3 in DNA: TGTGCCAGCAGACCGAGCCGTAGCGGACTCAATGAGCAGTTCTTC. Its translation: CASRPSRSGLNEQFF.